Listed below are T cell receptor beta chains from one sample, sequenced in a study of blood T cell repertoires in COVID-19. Clones were sequenced by immunoSEQ multiplex PCR, and TCRdb holds only the in-frame ones, with some missing. Of 100,000 to 110,000 clones listed, about 80% are singletons. The sequenced sample consisted of peripheral blood. These receptor sequences come from a woman in her 70s with acute or convalescent COVID-19. The CDR3 runs from the conserved cysteine through the conserved F or W. D genes are given only for firm matches. Clone size is shown for a subset of rows, as once, few, many or a class of expanded clone.

NA TRBJ1-2 TRBD1 TRBV19 CASSMSGQGTYGYTF TGTGCCAGTAGTATGTCGGGACAGGGAACCTATGGCTACACCTTC
NA TRBJ2-1 TRBD1 TRBV7-8 CASSRSSGGTYNEQFF TGTGCCAGCAGTCGATCCTCAGGGGGTACCTACAATGAGCAGTTCTTC
NA TRBJ1-1 TRBD1 TRBV29-1 CSVGTGGGEAFF TGCAGCGTTGGTACAGGGGGAGGTGAAGCTTTCTTT
few TRBJ2-6 TRBD1 TRBV19 CASSTRTGGAAGANVLTF TGTGCCAGTAGTACGCGGACAGGGGGCGCCGCAGGGGCCAACGTCCTGACTTTC
NA TRBJ1-2 NA TRBV10-3 CAISELGGNYGYTF TGTGCCATCAGTGAGCTGGGGGGGAACTATGGCTACACCTTC
NA TRBJ1-2 TRBD1 TRBV5-1 CASSLIQGDNGYTF TGCGCCAGCAGCTTGATACAGGGGGACAATGGCTACACCTTC
few TRBJ2-5 TRBD2 TRBV7-2 CASSFGLAGGAETQYF TGTGCCAGCAGCTTCGGACTAGCGGGGGGCGCGGAGACCCAGTACTTC
NA TRBJ1-1 NA TRBV7-8 CASSLFMNTEAFF TGTGCCAGCAGCCTTTTCATGAACACTGAAGCTTTCTTT
NA TRBJ1-2 TRBD1 TRBV12-3/TRBV12-4 CASSRGQGGGYTF TGTGCCAGCAGTCGGGGACAGGGAGGGGGCTACACCTTC
NA TRBJ1-2 NA TRBV12-5 CASGFEVNYGYTF TGTGCTAGTGGTTTTGAGGTTAACTATGGCTACACCTTC
NA TRBJ2-3 NA TRBV6-1 CASSDLRGRGADTQYF TGTGCCAGCAGTGATTTACGAGGGCGCGGGGCAGATACGCAGTATTTT
NA TRBJ1-1 NA TRBV4-3 CASSQDRRTEAFF TGCGCCAGCAGCCAAGATCGGAGGACTGAAGCTTTCTTT
NA TRBJ1-1 NA TRBV3-1/TRBV3-2 CASSQVQDTEAFF TGTGCCAGCAGCCAAGTGCAGGATACTGAAGCTTTCTTT
NA TRBJ2-3 TRBD1 TRBV19 CASSISRGWDTQYF TGTGCCAGTAGTATTTCCAGGGGGTGGGATACGCAGTATTTT
NA TRBJ1-2 NA TRBV28 CASSSPGRYGYTF TGTGCCAGCAGCTCCCCCGGTCGGTATGGCTACACCTTC
NA TRBJ1-3 NA TRBV19 CATLGNTIYF TGTGCCACTCTTGGAAACACCATATATTTT
NA TRBJ1-5 TRBD1 TRBV20-1 CSASTGTGGNQPQHF TGCAGTGCTAGTACCGGGACAGGGGGGAATCAGCCCCAGCATTTT
NA TRBJ2-2 NA TRBV6-2/TRBV6-3 CASSFINTGPGELFF TGTGCCAGCAGTTTCATCAATACAGGGCCCGGGGAGCTGTTTTTT
NA TRBJ1-5 TRBD1 TRBV10-3 CAISNGQGISNQPQHF TGTGCCATCAGTAACGGACAGGGGATAAGCAATCAGCCCCAGCATTTT
few TRBJ1-1 NA TRBV6-5 CASSSGGTEAFF TGTGCCAGCAGCTCAGGTGGGACTGAAGCTTTCTTT
NA TRBJ1-4 TRBD1 TRBV28 CASSSQDRGGEKLFF TGTGCCAGCAGCTCCCAGGACAGGGGAGGTGAAAAACTGTTTTTT
NA TRBJ1-2 NA TRBV28 CASSNQLGYTF TGTGCCAGCAGTAATCAGTTGGGCTACACCTTC
NA TRBJ1-1 NA TRBV6-5 CASSLDGQRDTEAFF TGTGCCAGCAGTCTCGACGGGCAGAGGGACACTGAAGCTTTCTTT
NA TRBJ2-7 NA TRBV27 CASSLSEGGRGEQYF TGTGCCAGCAGTTTAAGTGAAGGAGGAAGAGGCGAGCAGTACTTC
NA TRBJ1-4 NA TRBV2 CASKKGREGEKLFF TGTGCCAGCAAGAAAGGACGGGAGGGTGAAAAACTGTTTTTT
NA TRBJ2-5 NA TRBV28 CASSSPQGGAQETQYF TGTGCCAGCAGTTCGCCCCAGGGAGGAGCGCAAGAGACCCAGTACTTC
NA TRBJ1-6 TRBD1 TRBV12-5 CASGRGGQGGSYNSPLHF TGTGCTAGTGGCCGGGGTGGACAGGGGGGATCCTATAATTCACCCCTCCACTTT
NA TRBJ1-1 TRBD1 TRBV7-2 CASSPPGGTEAFF TGTGCCAGCAGCCCACCAGGGGGAACTGAAGCTTTCTTT
NA TRBJ1-2 NA TRBV5-1 CASSLGRNGYTF TGCGCCAGCAGCTTGGGGAGGAATGGCTACACCTTC
NA TRBJ2-1 TRBD1 TRBV10-3 CAISAAGQGSSEQFF TGTGCCATCAGTGCAGCGGGACAGGGGTCATCTGAGCAGTTCTTC
NA TRBJ2-5 NA TRBV12-3/TRBV12-4 CASSQQVLETQYF TGTGCCAGCAGTCAACAGGTTTTGGAGACCCAGTACTTC
NA TRBJ1-4 NA TRBV7-9 CASRPSGQGGEKLFF TGTGCCAGCAGACCATCGGGGCAGGGAGGCGAAAAACTGTTTTTT
few TRBJ2-3 TRBD2 TRBV6-4 CASSLGTSVTDTQYF TGTGCCAGCAGTCTAGGGACTAGCGTTACAGATACGCAGTATTTT
NA TRBJ1-4 TRBD1 TRBV24-1 CATSDGTGGSNEKLFF TGTGCCACCAGTGATGGGACAGGGGGCAGTAATGAAAAACTGTTTTTT
NA TRBJ1-1 TRBD1 TRBV5-4 CASSGTGGVPLNTEAFF TGTGCCAGCAGCGGTACAGGGGGCGTCCCTTTGAACACTGAAGCTTTCTTT
few TRBJ1-2 TRBD1 TRBV12-3/TRBV12-4 CASSFRTGRGYTF TGTGCCAGCAGTTTTCGGACAGGTCGAGGCTACACCTTC
NA TRBJ1-4 NA TRBV7-6 CASSSTAATNEKLFF TGTGCCAGCAGCTCAACAGCTGCAACTAATGAAAAACTGTTTTTT
NA TRBJ2-5 NA TRBV12-3/TRBV12-4 CASSGSIRETQYF TGTGCCAGCAGTGGGAGCATCCGTGAGACCCAGTACTTC
NA TRBJ1-5 NA TRBV18 CASSPGVASSNQPQHF TGTGCCAGCTCCCCGGGAGTGGCGTCGAGCAATCAGCCCCAGCATTTT
NA TRBJ1-5 NA TRBV30 CAWSLKGNQPQHF TGTGCCTGGAGTCTCAAGGGGAATCAGCCCCAGCATTTT
NA TRBJ2-3 TRBD2 TRBV7-3 CASSADGLAGAKDTQYF TGTGCCAGCAGCGCAGACGGACTAGCGGGGGCCAAAGATACGCAGTATTTT
NA TRBJ1-2 TRBD1 TRBV6-1 CASSEAGGGYTF TGTGCCAGCAGTGAAGCAGGGGGCGGCTACACCTTC
once TRBJ2-7 TRBD1 TRBV7-9 CASSGDSYSYEQYF TGTGCCAGCAGCGGGGACAGCTATTCCTACGAGCAGTACTTC
NA TRBJ2-2 TRBD2 TRBV5-1 CASSFSPSGGTNTGELFF TGCGCCAGCAGCTTTTCCCCTAGCGGGGGGACGAACACCGGGGAGCTGTTTTTT
NA TRBJ2-1 TRBD2 TRBV9 CASSYGGASYNEQFF TGTGCCAGCAGTTACGGGGGGGCCTCATACAATGAGCAGTTCTTC
few TRBJ2-2 NA TRBV4-2 CASMASPIPAGELFF TGTGCCAGCATGGCTTCTCCGATCCCTGCCGGGGAGCTGTTTTTT
NA TRBJ1-4 TRBD1 TRBV2 CASSRQGSNEKLFF TGTGCCAGCAGTCGACAGGGAAGTAATGAAAAACTGTTTTTT
NA TRBJ2-1 NA TRBV20-1 CSASRLANPSSYNEQFF TGCAGTGCTAGTCGGCTAGCGAATCCTAGCTCCTACAATGAGCAGTTCTTC
NA TRBJ1-5 NA TRBV6-5 CASSTQLQGSQPQHF TGTGCCAGCAGTACCCAGCTACAGGGATCTCAGCCCCAGCATTTT
NA TRBJ2-5 NA TRBV5-1 CASSLMGGPETQYF TGCGCCAGCAGCTTGATGGGGGGGCCGGAGACCCAGTACTTC
NA TRBJ2-5 NA TRBV5-4 CASSLAGSTGQYF TGTGCCAGCAGCTTGGCCGGCTCTACAGGGCAGTACTTC
NA TRBJ1-1 NA TRBV3-1/TRBV3-2 CASSQERGTEAFF TGTGCCAGCAGCCAAGAAAGAGGCACTGAAGCTTTCTTT
NA TRBJ2-5 TRBD2 TRBV5-1 CASSFAGGMETQYF TGCGCCAGCAGCTTTGCGGGGGGTATGGAGACCCAGTACTTC
NA TRBJ2-2 NA TRBV19 CASSHWTGELFF TGTGCCAGTAGTCATTGGACAGGGGAGCTGTTTTTT
few TRBJ2-2 TRBD1 TRBV18 CASSPFKTGGYTGELFF TGTGCCAGCTCACCATTTAAGACAGGGGGCTACACCGGGGAGCTGTTTTTT
NA TRBJ1-2 NA TRBV7-2 CASSPPRVSGYTF TGTGCCAGCAGCCCCCCACGGGTCTCTGGCTACACCTTC
NA TRBJ1-6 TRBD1 TRBV6-5 CASRTGVNSPLHF TGTGCCAGCAGAACAGGGGTTAATTCACCCCTCCACTTT
few TRBJ1-6 NA TRBV6-5 CASSLGGLDSPLHF TGTGCCAGCAGCCTCGGGGGGCTGGATTCACCCCTCCACTTT
few TRBJ1-1 NA TRBV6-5 CASKTSVDQNTEAFF TGTGCCAGCAAGACATCGGTGGATCAGAACACTGAAGCTTTCTTT
NA TRBJ2-2 NA TRBV11-2 CASSSRAPAGELFF TGTGCCAGCAGCTCCCGAGCCCCGGCCGGGGAGCTGTTTTTT